This T cell receptor (beta chain) was obtained from a study of human T cells and chemical hapten exposure. V was clipped by 6 bases and J by 2 bases, with 20 bases between them. The CDR3 totals 17 residues. Germline V gene data show CDR1 as LGHNT and CDR2 as FRNRAP. Per the original data handling: A typical sample had roughly 91,000 TCRs, with roughly 20,000 to 700,000 overall. From the RACE reads, TCRdb called clonotypes with MiXCR, one entry per CDR3 protein. Clone size and V and J calls follow TCRdb, not the original study. The sample comprises approximately 370,000 distinct CDR3 sequences, 5.5% of which are singletons, and about 8.2% rests with the top ten. There are a few counts of this clonotype. Time point indicated: pre-sensitization, week 0. Documented treatment: therapeutic diphenylcyclopropenone sensitization with weekly scalp DPC.

Here the sequenced sample was whole blood, taken in connection with sensitization to the hapten diphenylcyclopropenone (DPC). The sequence was collected from a young woman with alopecia areata. Some clones in this sample may be carry-over from other donors' samples. The chain is built from TRBV12-5 and TRBJ1-5; no firm D call. The CDR3 region is CASGEKLAIDGNQPQHF. CDR3 nucleotide sequence: TGTGCTAGTGGGGAAAAACTCGCGATTGATGGCAATCAGCCCCAGCATTTT.